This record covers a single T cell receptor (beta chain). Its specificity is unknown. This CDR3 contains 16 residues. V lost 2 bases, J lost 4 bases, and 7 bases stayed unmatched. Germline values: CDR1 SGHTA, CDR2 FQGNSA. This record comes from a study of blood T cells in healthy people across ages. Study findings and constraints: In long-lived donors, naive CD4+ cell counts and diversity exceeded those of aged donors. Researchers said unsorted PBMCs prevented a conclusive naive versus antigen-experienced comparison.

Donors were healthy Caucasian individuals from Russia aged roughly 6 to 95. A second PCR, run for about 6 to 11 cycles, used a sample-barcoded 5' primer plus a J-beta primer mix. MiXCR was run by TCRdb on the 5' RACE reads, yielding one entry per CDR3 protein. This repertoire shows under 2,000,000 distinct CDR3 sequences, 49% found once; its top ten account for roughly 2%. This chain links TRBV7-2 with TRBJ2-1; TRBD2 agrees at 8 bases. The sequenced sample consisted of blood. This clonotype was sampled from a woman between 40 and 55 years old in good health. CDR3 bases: TGTGCCAGCAGCTTAAAAGGCGGGGGGCTATACAATGAGCAGTTCTTC. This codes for CASSLKGGGLYNEQFF. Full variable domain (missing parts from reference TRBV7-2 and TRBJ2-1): GAGVSQSPSNKVTEKGKDVELRCDPISGHTALYWYRQSLGQGLEFLIYFQGNSAPDKSGLPSDRFSAERTGGSVSTLTIQRTQQEDSAVYLCASSLKGGGLYNEQFFGPGTRLTVL.